This TCR beta chain was captured in a study of cytomegalovirus exposure and HLA in healthy donors. For the study at large: It was reported in a later analysis that the approximately 120 validation repertoires used the same platform as the approximately 670 first-cohort repertoires.

Details on this clone: Its antigen is currently unknown.

The donors were part of the validation cohort, which consisted of under 150 subjects and was separate from the first cohort of under 750 subjects. Generated by immunoSEQ multiplex PCR, the TCRdb table keeps only in-frame clones and is missing some. The sample includes about 180,000 clones, around 85% of them seen just once. The CDR3 contains 16 residues. V was pared by 4 bases and J by 2 bases, with 7 bases of the junction left unmatched. CDR1 is SGHDT, CDR2 YYEEEE, per germline. Study-wide results and caveats: Most TCR sequences showed up rarely, but some public TCRs showed up in many donors. According to a subsequent analysis, TCR clusters identified in the first cohort showed a tendency to co-occur across the roughly 130 validation repertoires.

V is TRBV5-6 and J is TRBJ2-3, with TRBD1 identical over 10 bases. This clonotype was obtained from a man younger than 35 in good health and CMV-seropositive. Material for sequencing was PBMCs. As DNA, the CDR3 is TGTGCCAGCAGCGGGACAGGGGATCCCCCCACAGATACGCAGTATTTT. Translating gives CASSGTGDPPTDTQYF. Full variable domain (remainder filled in from reference TRBV5-6 and TRBJ2-3): DAGVTQSPTHLIKTRGQQVTLRCSPKSGHDTVSWYQQALGQGPQFIFQYYEEEERQRGNFPDRFSGHQFPNYSSELNVNALLLGDSALYLCASSGTGDPPTDTQYFGPGTRLTVL.